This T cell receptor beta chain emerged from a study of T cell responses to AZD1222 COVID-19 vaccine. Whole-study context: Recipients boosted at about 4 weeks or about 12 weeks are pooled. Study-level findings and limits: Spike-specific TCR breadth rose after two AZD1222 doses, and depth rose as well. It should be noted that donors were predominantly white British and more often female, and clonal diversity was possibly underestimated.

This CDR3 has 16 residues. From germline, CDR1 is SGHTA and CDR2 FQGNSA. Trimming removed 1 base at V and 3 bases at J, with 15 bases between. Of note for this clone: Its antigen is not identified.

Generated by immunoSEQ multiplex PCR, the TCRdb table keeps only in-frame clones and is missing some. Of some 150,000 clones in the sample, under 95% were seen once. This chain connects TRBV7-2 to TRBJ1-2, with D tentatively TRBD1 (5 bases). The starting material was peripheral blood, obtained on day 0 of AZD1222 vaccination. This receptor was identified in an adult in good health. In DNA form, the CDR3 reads TGTGCCAGCAGCTTAGGAGGGGTGGGGGTCGACTATGGCTACACCTTC. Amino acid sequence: CASSLGGVGVDYGYTF.